This T cell receptor beta chain appears in the sequencing data of a study of response to subunit inactivated influenza vaccine. Notes on the study in general: A suggestion made by the authors is that each seasonal influenza vaccination recruits few new T cells.

Concerning this clonotype: Its antigen is undetermined.

TCRdb reprocessed the RT-PCR reads with MiXCR, giving one entry per CDR3 protein. The table shows some 500,000 distinct CDR3 sequences, with under 15% occurring only once. The CDR3 sequence is 14 residues long. V dropped 3 bases and J dropped 0 bases, with 7 bases sitting between them. Germline V gives CDR1 SEHNR, CDR2 FQNEAQ (reference sequence). The V gene is TRBV7-9, the J gene TRBJ2-3; D uncertain. The receptor was derived from a middle-aged man who received an inactivated influenza vaccine. Material: PBMCs from blood, obtained roughly 48 days after vaccination. The CDR3 spells CASSFRVSTDTQYF. The CDR3 DNA reads TGTGCCAGCAGCTTTCGGGTTAGCACAGATACGCAGTATTTT.